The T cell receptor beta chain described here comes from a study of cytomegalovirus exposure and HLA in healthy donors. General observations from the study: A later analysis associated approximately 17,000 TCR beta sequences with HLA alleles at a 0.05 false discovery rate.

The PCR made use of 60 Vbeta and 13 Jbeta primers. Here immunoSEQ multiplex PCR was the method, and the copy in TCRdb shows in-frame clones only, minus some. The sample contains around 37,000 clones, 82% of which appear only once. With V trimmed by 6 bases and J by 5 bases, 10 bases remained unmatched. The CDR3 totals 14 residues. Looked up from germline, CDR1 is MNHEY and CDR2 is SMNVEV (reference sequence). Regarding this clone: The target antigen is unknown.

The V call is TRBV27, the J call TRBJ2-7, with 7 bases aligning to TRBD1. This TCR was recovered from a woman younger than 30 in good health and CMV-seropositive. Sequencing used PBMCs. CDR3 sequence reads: CASSANRGNHEQYF. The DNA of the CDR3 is TGTGCCAGCAGCGCTAACAGGGGTAACCACGAGCAGTACTTC.